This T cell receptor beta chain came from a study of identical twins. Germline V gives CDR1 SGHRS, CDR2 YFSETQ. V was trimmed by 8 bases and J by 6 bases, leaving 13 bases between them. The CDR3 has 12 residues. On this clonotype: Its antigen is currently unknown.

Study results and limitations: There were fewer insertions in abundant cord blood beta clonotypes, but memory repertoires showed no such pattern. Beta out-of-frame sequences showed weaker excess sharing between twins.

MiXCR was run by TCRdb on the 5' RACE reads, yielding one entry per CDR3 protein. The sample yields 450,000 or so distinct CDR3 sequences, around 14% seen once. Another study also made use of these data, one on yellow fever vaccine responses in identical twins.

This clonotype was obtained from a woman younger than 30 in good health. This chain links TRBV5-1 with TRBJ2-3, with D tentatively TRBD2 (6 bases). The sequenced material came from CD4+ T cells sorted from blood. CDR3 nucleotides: TGCGCCAGTTCCTCGGGGGTTGATACGCAGTATTTT. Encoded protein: CASSSGVDTQYF.